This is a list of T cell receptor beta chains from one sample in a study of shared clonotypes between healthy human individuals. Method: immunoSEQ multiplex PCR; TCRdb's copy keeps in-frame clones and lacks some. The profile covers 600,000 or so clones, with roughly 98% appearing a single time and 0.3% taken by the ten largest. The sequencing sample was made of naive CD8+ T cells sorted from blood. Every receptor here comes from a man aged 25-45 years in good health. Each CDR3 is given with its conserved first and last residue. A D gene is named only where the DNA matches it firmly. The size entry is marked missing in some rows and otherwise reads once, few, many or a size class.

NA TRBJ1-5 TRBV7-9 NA TGTGCCAGCTCCATGGGCTGGCAGCCCCAGCATTTT CASSMGWQPQHF
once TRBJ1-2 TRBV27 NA TGTGCCAGCAGCCAAAAACCTCACGACCTAATCTATGGCTACACCTTC CASSQKPHDLIYGYTF
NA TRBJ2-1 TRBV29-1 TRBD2 TGCAGCGTGGAACTAGCGGGGAGCTCCTACAATGAGCAGTTCTTC CSVELAGSSYNEQFF
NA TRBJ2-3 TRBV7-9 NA TGTGCCAGCAGCCTAGTGAGTGCCGATACGCAGTATTTT CASSLVSADTQYF
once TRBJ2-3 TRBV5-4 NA TGTGCCAGCAGCCCCATACGGGAGAGGCAAGATACGCAGTATTTT CASSPIRERQDTQYF
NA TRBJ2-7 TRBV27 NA TGTGCCAGCAGTACTCGAGGGAGGGAGCAGTACTTC CASSTRGREQYF
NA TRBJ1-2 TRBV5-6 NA TGTGCCAGCAGCCCTTCCGGGACACTTTATGGCTACACCTTC CASSPSGTLYGYTF
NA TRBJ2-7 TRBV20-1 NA TGCAGTGCTCCCGAAGGTCGCGAGCAGTACTTC CSAPEGREQYF
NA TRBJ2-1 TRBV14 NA TGTGCCAGCAGCCAAGTTAGAAGCTCCTACAATGAGCAGTTCTTC CASSQVRSSYNEQFF
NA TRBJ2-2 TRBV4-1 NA TGCGCCAGCAGCTTCGACAGTCCGTCCGCCGGGGAGCTGTTTTTT CASSFDSPSAGELFF
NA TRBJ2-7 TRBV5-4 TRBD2 TGTGCCAGCAGCTTGGGAGGCGGGAGGCAAAAGAACTACGAGCAGTACTTC CASSLGGGRQKNYEQYF
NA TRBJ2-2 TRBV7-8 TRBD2 TGTGCCAGCAGCTCTACCGCCCTACTAGCGGGAATCACCGGGGAGCTGTTTTTT CASSSTALLAGITGELFF
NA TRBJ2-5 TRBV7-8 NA TGTGCCAGCAGATTACAGGGAGGGCAAGAGACCCAGTACTTC CASRLQGGQETQYF
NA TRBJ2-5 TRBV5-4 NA TGTGCCAGCAGCCCTGGAGTCTCTATGGGGACCCAGTACTTC CASSPGVSMGTQYF
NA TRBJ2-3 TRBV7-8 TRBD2 TGTGCCAGCAGCTTCCATAGCGGGGCTAGCGCGAGCACAGATACGCAGTATTTT CASSFHSGASASTDTQYF
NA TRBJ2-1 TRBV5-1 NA TGCGCCAGCTCTACCTGGGGGGTGAATGAGCAGTTCTTC CASSTWGVNEQFF
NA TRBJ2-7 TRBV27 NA TGTGCCACTTTGGTGGGTTACGAGCAGTACTTC CATLVGYEQYF
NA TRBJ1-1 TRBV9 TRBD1 TGTGCCAGCAGCGTAGGCCAGGGGGTAAACACTGAAGCTTTCTTT CASSVGQGVNTEAFF
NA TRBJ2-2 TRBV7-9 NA TGTGCCAGCAGCACGACGACCGCGGCGGAGCTGTTTTTT CASSTTTAAELFF
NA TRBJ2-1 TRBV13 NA TGTGCCAGCAGCTTCGGGCCGGAGGGATATGAGCAGTTCTTC CASSFGPEGYEQFF
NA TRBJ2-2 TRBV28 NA TGTGCCAGCAGTTTCGACAGGTCGAGCACCGGGGAGCTGTTTTTT CASSFDRSSTGELFF
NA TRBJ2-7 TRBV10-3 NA TGTGCCATCAGTGAGTCTGGGCAGGTTACCTACGAGCAGTACTTC CAISESGQVTYEQYF
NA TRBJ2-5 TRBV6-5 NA TGTGCCAGCATTGGAACAGATCAAGAGACCCAGTACTTC CASIGTDQETQYF
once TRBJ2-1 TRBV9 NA TGTGCCAGCAGCCTCGCAGGGAGAGGTATGGATGAGCAGTTCTTC CASSLAGRGMDEQFF
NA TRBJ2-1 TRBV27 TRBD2 TGTGCCAGCAGTTTATTGGAATCGCCGGGAGGATACAATGAGCAGTTCTTC CASSLLESPGGYNEQFF
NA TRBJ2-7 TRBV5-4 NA TGTGCCAGCAGTCATGCTGGGTACGAGCAGTACTTC CASSHAGYEQYF
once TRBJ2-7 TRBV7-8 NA TGTGCCAGCAGCTTATCGGAGACCTACGAGCAGTACTTC CASSLSETYEQYF
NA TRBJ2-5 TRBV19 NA TGTGCCAGTAGTATTCTCTCCCAAGAGACCCAGTACTTC CASSILSQETQYF
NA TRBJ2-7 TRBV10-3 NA TGTGCCATCAGTGAAGACCCCGGTGGGAACGAGCAGTACTTC CAISEDPGGNEQYF
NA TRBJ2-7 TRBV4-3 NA TGCGCCAGCAGCCAAGATACAGGGTATCCTTACGAGCAGTACTTC CASSQDTGYPYEQYF
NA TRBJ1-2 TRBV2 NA TGTGCCAGCAGTCCCGGGACGGACTATGGCTACACCTTC CASSPGTDYGYTF
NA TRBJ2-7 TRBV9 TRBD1 TGTGCCAGCAGCGTAGCTGGGACAGGGGGCTACGAGCAGTACTTC CASSVAGTGGYEQYF
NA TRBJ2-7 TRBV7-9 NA TGTGCCAGCAGCGCAACGGGGTACGAGCAGTACTTC CASSATGYEQYF
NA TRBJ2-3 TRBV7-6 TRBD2 TGTGCCAGCAGCTCCCCTAGCGGGACTTCAGATACGCAGTATTTT CASSSPSGTSDTQYF
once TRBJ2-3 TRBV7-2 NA TGTGCCAGCAGCTTTGGTCTAGTGCCAGATACGCAGTATTTT CASSFGLVPDTQYF
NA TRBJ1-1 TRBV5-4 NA TGTGCCAGCAGCTTGCGGGAGACTGAAGCTTTCTTT CASSLRETEAFF
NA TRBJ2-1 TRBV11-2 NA TGTGCCAGCAGCTTAGGAGGGACCACTTTCCCGTACAATGAGCAGTTCTTC CASSLGGTTFPYNEQFF
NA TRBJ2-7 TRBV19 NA TGTGCCAGTTCCGCTACCTCCTACGAGCAGTACTTC CASSATSYEQYF
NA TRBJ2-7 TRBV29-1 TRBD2 TGCAGCGTTCGGGGGGAGCGCACCTACGAGCAGTACTTC CSVRGERTYEQYF
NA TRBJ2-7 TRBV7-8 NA TGTGCCAGCAGCCCCGACCGCTACGAGCAGTACTTC CASSPDRYEQYF
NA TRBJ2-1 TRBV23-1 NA TGCGCCAGCAGTCCTACCCCCTGTGGGGGCAGGGGAGGCACTGAGGCCTCACACAGCGAGCAGTTCTTC CASSPTPCGGRGGTEASHSEQFF
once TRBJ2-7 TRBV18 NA TGTGCCAGCTCACGACTGGACGGTATCTACGAGCAGTACTTC CASSRLDGIYEQYF
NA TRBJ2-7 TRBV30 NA TGTGCCTGGAGGGGAAATAACTACGAGCAGTACTTC CAWRGNNYEQYF
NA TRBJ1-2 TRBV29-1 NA TGCAGCGTTGAAGACCCCGACCGCCTCGATGGCTACACCTTC CSVEDPDRLDGYTF
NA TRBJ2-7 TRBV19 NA TGTGCCAGTAGTACTGGGAGCGAGCAGTACTTC CASSTGSEQYF
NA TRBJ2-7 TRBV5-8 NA TGTGCCAGCAGCTTTCGCAAAGCCTACGAGCAGTACTTC CASSFRKAYEQYF
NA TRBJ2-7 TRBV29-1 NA TGCAGCGTTGAAACAGCCACTCCCTACGAGCAGTACTTC CSVETATPYEQYF
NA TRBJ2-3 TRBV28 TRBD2 TGTGCCAGCAGTTTCACGGGGAGGGCCTCAGATACGCAGTATTTT CASSFTGRASDTQYF
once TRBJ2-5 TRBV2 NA TGTGCCAGCAGTGAAGACCCGACCAAAGAGACCCAGTACTTC CASSEDPTKETQYF
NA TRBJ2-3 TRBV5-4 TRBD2 TGTGCCAGCAGCCCGAGACTAGCCAGCACAGATACGCAGTATTTT CASSPRLASTDTQYF
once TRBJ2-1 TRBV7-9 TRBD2 TGTGCCAGCAGTCCACGGGGGGTGAATGAGCAGTTCTTC CASSPRGVNEQFF
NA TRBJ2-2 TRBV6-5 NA TGTGCCAGCCGCCACACCGGGGAGCTGTTTTTT CASRHTGELFF
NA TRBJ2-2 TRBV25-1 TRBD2 TGTGCCAGCAGTGCCCTTAGCGGGCCCACCGGGGAGCTGTTTTTT CASSALSGPTGELFF
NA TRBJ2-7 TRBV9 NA TGTGCCAGCAGCTCCGGAGGGAGCTCCTACGAGCAGTACTTC CASSSGGSSYEQYF
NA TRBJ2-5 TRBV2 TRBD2 TGTGCCAGCAGTGAAGTGGTAGCGGGAGGAGGAGAGACCCAGTACTTC CASSEVVAGGGETQYF
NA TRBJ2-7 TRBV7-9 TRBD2 TGTGCCAGCAGCACGACTAGCGGCACTCAAATGCCTCCCTACGAGCAGTACTTC CASSTTSGTQMPPYEQYF
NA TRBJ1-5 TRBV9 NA TGTGCCAGCAGCCTAGGGGGGGCTCAGCCCCAGCATTTT CASSLGGAQPQHF
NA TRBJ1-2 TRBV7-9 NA TGTGCCAGCAGCCGACGGGGGGCGATTTATGGCTACACCTTC CASSRRGAIYGYTF
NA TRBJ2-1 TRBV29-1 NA TGCAGCGTTGGACGGACCGATACTAATGAGCAGTTCTTC CSVGRTDTNEQFF